The T cell receptor beta chain described here comes from a study of T cell changes during pregnancy in multiple sclerosis. CDR1 SGDLS and CDR2 YYNGEE come from the germline V gene. The CDR3 extends over 15 amino acids. The V segment lost 0 bases and the J segment 3 bases; nucleotides outside the gene matches: 3. The assay was immunoSEQ multiplex PCR, and TCRdb's table has in-frame clones only and misses some. In the table there are more than 3,000 clones, over 75% of which are singletons. This clone appeared a single time. Sequenced material: CD8+ T cells from peripheral blood mononuclear cells, taken in the first trimester of pregnancy. The clonotype comes from a female donor in good health, enrolled as a control in a pregnancy study. The rearrangement uses TRBV9 and TRBJ2-7, with 10 bases aligning to TRBD2. The CDR3 sequence is CASSVEPSGSYEQYF. DNA for the CDR3: TGTGCCAGCAGCGTAGAACCTAGCGGGAGCTACGAGCAGTACTTC.